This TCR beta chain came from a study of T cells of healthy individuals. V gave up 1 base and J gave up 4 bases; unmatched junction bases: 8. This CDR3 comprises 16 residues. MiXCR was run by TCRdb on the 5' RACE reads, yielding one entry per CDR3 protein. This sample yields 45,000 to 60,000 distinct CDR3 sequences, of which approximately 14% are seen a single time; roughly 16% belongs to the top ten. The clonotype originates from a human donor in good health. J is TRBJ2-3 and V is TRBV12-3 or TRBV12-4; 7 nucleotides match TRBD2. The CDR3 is CASSLGGGAWADTQYF. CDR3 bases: TGTGCCAGCAGTTTAGGGGGAGGGGCCTGGGCAGATACGCAGTATTTT.